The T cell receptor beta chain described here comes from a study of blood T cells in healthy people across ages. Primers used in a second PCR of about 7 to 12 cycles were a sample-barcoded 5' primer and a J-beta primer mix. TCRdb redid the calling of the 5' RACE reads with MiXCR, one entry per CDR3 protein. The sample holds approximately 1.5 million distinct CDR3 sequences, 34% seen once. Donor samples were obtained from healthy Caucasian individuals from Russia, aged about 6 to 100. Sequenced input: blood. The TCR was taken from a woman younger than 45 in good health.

The CDR3 sequence is CASSLSLAGGLYYEQYF. In DNA, the CDR3 is TGTGCCAGCAGCTTAAGCCTAGCGGGGGGGCTCTACTACGAGCAGTACTTC. The chain recombines TRBV7-8 with TRBJ2-7; 12 bases are shared with TRBD2. Per the germline V gene, CDR1 is SGHVS and CDR2 is FQNEAQ. V lost 2 bases to trimming and J lost 3 bases; unmatched junction nucleotides: 8. The CDR3 has 17 residues. The whole variable domain, remainder taken from reference TRBV7-8 and TRBJ2-7, is GAGVSQSPRYKVAKRGQDVALRCDPISGHVSLFWYQQALGQGPEFLTYFQNEAQLDKSGLPSDRFFAERPEGSVSTLKIQRTQQEDSAVYLCASSLSLAGGLYYEQYFGPGTRLTVT.